One and the same sample provided the 14 T cell receptor beta chains below, sequenced in a study of cytomegalovirus exposure and HLA in healthy donors (dated by TCRdb to about 2017). Library preparation employed the immunoSEQ multiplex PCR assay. TCRdb re-hosts the immuneACCESS table, in-frame sequences only. Its copies lack some clones; in the studies checked, an unresolved V gene accounts for under half of them, and the cause for the rest is not known. Here the sample has 65,000 to 85,000 clones; roughly 94% occur a single time. About 0.7% of the sample comes from the top ten. The sequenced sample was PBMCs. The source is a woman between 18 and 30 years old in good health and CMV-seronegative.

The rearrangement joins TRBV7-2 to TRBJ2-3; tentative D call: TRBD2 (5 bases). Germline CDR1 and CDR2: SGHTA and FQGNSA. This CDR3 has 13 residues. Trimming pared 0 bases from V and 5 bases from J, leaving 6 bases between. The CDR3 nucleotides read TGTGCCAGCAGCTTAGCCCGGGGAGATACGCAGTATTTT. Amino acid sequence: CASSLARGDTQYF.

This sequence joins TRBV28 and TRBJ2-3, with 8 bases lining up with TRBD1. The CDR3 has 17 amino acids. Trimming cost V 3 bases and J 5 bases; bases outside gene matches: 13. CDR1 is MDHEN and CDR2 is SYDVKM in the germline V gene. The CDR3, as DNA: TGTGCCAGCAGTTTTATCGGACAGGGAAGTTTCGGAGATACGCAGTATTTT. It is translated as CASSFIGQGSFGDTQYF.

The rearrangement links TRBV7-2 to TRBJ2-3; tentatively, D is TRBD1 (6 bases). Germline V gene sequence: CDR1 SGHTA, CDR2 FQGNSA. The CDR3 has 15 residues. The V end lost 2 bases, the J end lost 4 bases, and 13 bases lay between the germline ends. The CDR3 is CASSLRRGIADTQYF. The CDR3, as DNA: TGTGCCAGCAGCTTACGCAGGGGTATCGCAGATACGCAGTATTTT.

The chain links TRBV4-3 to TRBJ2-1; tentatively, D is TRBD2 (5 bases). CDR1 and CDR2 from the germline V gene are LGHNA and YSLEER. The CDR3 extends over 16 amino acids. V was trimmed by 0 bases and J by 0 bases, leaving 9 bases between them. Here the CDR3 reads CASSQELGSSYNEQFF. In nucleotides, the CDR3 is TGCGCCAGCAGCCAAGAGTTGGGGAGCTCCTACAATGAGCAGTTCTTC.

The rearrangement uses TRBV4-3 and TRBJ1-2; D might be TRBD1 (5 bases). From germline, CDR1 is LGHNA and CDR2 YSLEER. Trimming pared 0 bases from V and 1 base from J, leaving 12 bases between. This CDR3 region has 16 residues. CDR3 DNA: TGCGCCAGCAGCCAAGATCTTCAGGGATTTAACTATGGCTACACCTTC. This encodes CASSQDLQGFNYGYTF.

The chain links TRBV6-1 to TRBJ2-7, with TRBD2 as a possible D gene (6 bases). CDR1 is MNHNS and CDR2 is SASEGT in the germline V gene. The CDR3 extends over 16 amino acids. The V end was cut by 1 base, the J end by 0 bases, with 13 bases between. CDR3 nucleotides: TGTGCCAGCAGTGAAGTGCTGGGAGGCTTCTCCTACGAGCAGTACTTC. Translating gives CASSEVLGGFSYEQYF.

V and J are TRBV9 and TRBJ2-5; 11 nucleotides align to TRBD2. Trimming at V came to 4 bases and at J to 0 bases, leaving 11 bases not matched to a gene. The CDR3 totals 18 residues. Germline V gene sequence: CDR1 SGDLS, CDR2 YYNGEE. The CDR3 loop reads CASSQELPGLADQETQYF. The CDR3 nucleotides are TGTGCCAGCAGCCAAGAATTGCCGGGACTAGCGGACCAAGAGACCCAGTACTTC.

J is TRBJ2-3 and V is TRBV4-3; TRBD1 aligns across 7 bases. With V trimmed by 1 base and J by 2 bases, 9 bases remained unmatched. The CDR3 has 17 residues. CDR1 and CDR2 from the germline V gene are LGHNA and YSLEER. CDR3 amino acids: CASSQGAGDSYTDTQYF. DNA of the CDR3: TGCGCCAGCAGCCAAGGTGCCGGGGACAGTTACACAGATACGCAGTATTTT.

The rearrangement uses TRBV2 and TRBJ1-2; D is ambiguous. This CDR3 is built from 13 residues. CDR1 and CDR2 from the germline V gene are SNHLY and FYNNEI. V was shortened by 6 bases and J by 4 bases, with 12 bases between the two germline ends. Here the CDR3 DNA reads TGTGCCAGCAGCCTCCTGTCCCCCTATGGCTACACCTTC. This encodes CASSLLSPYGYTF.

V gene TRBV5-1 combines with J gene TRBJ2-3; 8 nucleotides match TRBD2. The J segment lost 4 bases and the V segment lost 7 bases, leaving 14 bases of the junction unmatched. The CDR3 has 16 residues. CDR1 SGHRS and CDR2 YFSETQ come from the germline V gene. CDR3 DNA sequence: TGCGCCAGCCAGCCGGATAGCGGGACCAGGGCAGATACGCAGTATTTT. Amino acids: CASQPDSGTRADTQYF.

The chain has TRBV6-6 and TRBJ2-7; the D gene is possibly TRBD1 (6 bases). The CDR3 is made up of 12 amino acids. Germline V CDR1 and CDR2: MNHNY, SVGAGI (reference sequence). V lost 2 bases and J lost 6, with 8 bases in between. Here the CDR3 reads CASSYKDSEQYF. The CDR3, as DNA: TGTGCCAGCAGTTACAAGGACAGCGAGCAGTACTTC.

The V and J genes are TRBV5-6 and TRBJ1-5, with D possibly matching TRBD1 (6 bases). The CDR3 loop spans 15 amino acids. The germline V and J ends were trimmed by 2 bases and 2 bases, with 11 bases remaining between them. Per germline, CDR1 SGHDT and CDR2 YYEEEE. For the CDR3, the DNA is TGTGCCAGCAGCTTAACGGCAGGGGGCAATCAGCCCCAGCATTTT. Protein sequence: CASSLTAGGNQPQHF.

The chain is built from TRBV2 and TRBJ2-3, with 8 bases that match TRBD2. V lost 8 bases, J lost 4 bases, and 5 bases stayed unmatched. The CDR3 consists of 13 residues. CDR1 is SNHLY, CDR2 FYNNEI, per germline. The CDR3 region is CASGGLDADTQYF. The CDR3, as DNA: TGTGCCAGCGGGGGACTAGACGCAGATACGCAGTATTTT.

This clone was recorded once. This chain joins TRBV19 and TRBJ2-2; 10 nucleotides agree with TRBD2. Germline-derived CDR1 and CDR2 are LNHDA and SQIVND (reference sequence). The V gene end was trimmed by 6 bases and the J gene end by 5 bases; junction bases not matched to a gene: 6. The CDR3 is 15 amino acids. DNA for the CDR3: TGTGCCAGTAGGCGACTAGCGGGTGGGACCGGGGAGCTGTTTTTT. Protein product: CASRRLAGGTGELFF.